This paragraph reports one TCR beta chain. The sort gate was single viable CD3+CD4+CD8-CD45RO+ cells for memory CD4+ T cells. Between the trimmed V and J ends, which lost 3 bases and 4 bases, there was a span of 7 bases. The germline V gene encodes CDR1 MNHEY and CDR2 SMNVEV (reference sequence). This CDR3 is 14 amino acids long. The data are from a study of memory CD4+ T cells and cytomegalovirus serostatus. Study details: This sample comes from healthy Belgian adults, eight or nine CMV seropositive, about 23 seronegative.

Under the authors' procedure: After removing out-of-frame reads, over 2 million distinct TCRbeta sequences remained. The repertoire was sequenced with immunoSEQ multiplex PCR; TCRdb's copy has only in-frame clones and lacks some. V and J calls and clone size are given by that table; D and trimming were obtained from the DNA. The sample records approximately 47,000 clones, under 80% being singletons. This TCR was recovered from an adult in good health and CMV-seronegative. The chain is built from TRBV27 and TRBJ1-6, with D unclear. Sequenced material: memory CD4+ T cells from blood. The CDR3 bases are TGTGCCAGCAGTTTGGACCAGTATAATTCACCCCTCCACTTT. Translated, it gives CASSLDQYNSPLHF.